The 20 T cell receptor beta chains below come from one sample, sequenced in a study of blood T cell repertoires in COVID-19. Clones were read by immunoSEQ multiplex PCR, and TCRdb kept only the in-frame ones, dropping some. The table records about 180,000 clones, 75% to 90% of them present only once. The sample was PBMCs or T cells enriched from blood (not recorded which). Every receptor here comes from a man aged 35-49 years who had recovered from COVID-19.

The chain employs TRBV6-5 and TRBJ1-5, with 10 bases fitting TRBD1. V gave up 7 bases and J gave up 6 bases; unmatched junction bases: 6. This CDR3 has 14 amino acids. Germline V gene sequence: CDR1 MNHEY, CDR2 SVGAGI. CDR3 in DNA: TGTGCCAGCAACGACAGGGGGCACGGTCAGCCCCAGCATTTT. Its protein product is CASNDRGHGQPQHF.

This clone was found a few times. In DNA, the CDR3 is TGTGCCAGCAGCCCCCGGGACAGTGAAAAACTGTTTTTT. Translation: CASSPRDSEKLFF. The gene calls are TRBV7-6 and TRBJ1-4, with 7 nucleotides matching TRBD1. Trimming cost V 5 bases and J 7 bases; bases outside gene matches: 4. The germline V gene has CDR1 SGHVS and CDR2 FNYEAQ. The length of the CDR3 is 13 residues.

The gene calls are TRBV13 and TRBJ1-2, with D possibly matching TRBD1 (6 bases). The CDR3 is made up of 16 amino acids. Germline assignment: CDR1 PRHDT and CDR2 FYEKMQ (reference sequence). Trimming took off 3 bases at V and 8 bases at J, with 22 bases between the two ends. The chain's CDR3 is CASSFQTRGTREGYTF. In DNA form, the CDR3 reads TGTGCCAGCAGCTTTCAAACCAGGGGAACGAGGGAAGGCTACACCTTC.

The CDR3 reads CASSRGGQGDSPLHF. DNA of the CDR3: TGTGCCAGCAGCCGGGGGGGACAGGGTGATTCACCCCTCCACTTT. The rearrangement links TRBV6-5 to TRBJ1-6, with TRBD1 matching over 9 bases. The V segment lost 6 bases and the J segment 8 bases; nucleotides outside the gene matches: 8. The CDR3 spans 15 residues. CDR1 is MNHEY, CDR2 SVGAGI, per germline.

This chain uses TRBV5-6 with TRBJ1-2; a weak D match, TRBD1 (5 bases). V was clipped by 4 bases and J by 5 bases, with 21 bases between them. The CDR3 runs to 16 residues. Per the germline V gene, CDR1 is SGHDT and CDR2 is YYEEEE. CDR3 region: CASSPGGQGPPYGYTF. The CDR3, as DNA: TGTGCCAGCAGCCCCGGCGGCCAGGGCCCACCGTATGGCTACACCTTC. The whole variable domain, remainder taken from reference TRBV5-6 and TRBJ1-2, is DAGVTQSPTHLIKTRGQQVTLRCSPKSGHDTVSWYQQALGQGPQFIFQYYEEEERQRGNFPDRFSGHQFPNYSSELNVNALLLGDSALYLCASSPGGQGPPYGYTFGSGTRLTVV.

The V and J genes are TRBV9 and TRBJ1-1; D is perhaps TRBD1 (5 bases). Looked up from germline, CDR1 is SGDLS and CDR2 is YYNGEE. This CDR3 has 13 amino acids. Trimming stripped 0 bases from V and 6 bases from J, with 9 bases between. CDR3 protein: CASSVVGGAEAFF. CDR3 bases: TGTGCCAGCAGCGTAGTGGGGGGAGCTGAAGCTTTCTTT.

The J gene is TRBJ2-5, the V gene TRBV27; D unclear. Germline V lookup: CDR1 MNHEY, CDR2 SMNVEV (reference sequence). The CDR3 totals 14 residues. Trimming took 0 bases from V and 3 from J, leaving 8 bases between them. The CDR3: CASSLSASKETQYF. Written as DNA, the CDR3 is TGTGCCAGCAGTTTATCGGCCTCGAAAGAGACCCAGTACTTC.

This clone was counted only a few times. The chain couples TRBV3-1 (or the pseudogene TRBV3-2) to TRBJ2-7, with 12 bases matching TRBD2. CDR1 is LGHDT and CDR2 is YNNKEL in the germline V gene (reference sequence). The V and J ends lost 6 bases and 10 bases, in that order; junction bases with no gene match: 10. The CDR3 contains 14 residues. The CDR3 DNA reads as TGTGCCAGCAGTCTGTCTAGCGGGAGGGCAGAACAGTACTTC. Its translation is CASSLSSGRAEQYF.

The CDR3 DNA reads as TGCAGCGCACAACAGGGGTCCTACAATGAGCAGTTCTTC. It codes for CSAQQGSYNEQFF. This rearrangement joins TRBV29-1 to TRBJ2-1, with 7 bases identical to TRBD1. J was trimmed by 1 base and V by 7 bases; bases with no gene match: 4. Germline lookup yields CDR1 SQVTM and CDR2 ANQGSEA. CDR3 length: 13 residues.

V and J are TRBV2 and TRBJ1-4; D gene ambiguous. Germline loops: CDR1 SNHLY, CDR2 FYNNEI. The V and J ends lost 7 bases and 2 bases respectively, with 8 bases between them. The CDR3 is made up of 13 amino acids. CDR3 in DNA: TGTGCCAGCAAGGAGGAGACTAATGAAAAACTGTTTTTT. Translation gives CASKEETNEKLFF.

The rearrangement uses TRBV6-5 and TRBJ2-3, with D possibly TRBD1 on 6 matching bases. From germline, CDR1 is MNHEY and CDR2 SVGAGI. Trimming shortened V by 6 bases and J by 3 bases, and 13 bases separated the two germline ends. The CDR3 spans 14 residues. The CDR3 sequence: CASSLTGITDTQYF. For the CDR3, the DNA is TGTGCCAGCAGCCTCACAGGGATAACAGATACGCAGTATTTT.

J is TRBJ1-2 and V is TRBV5-1, with 7 nucleotides matching TRBD1. Germline loops: CDR1 SGHRS, CDR2 YFSETQ. With V trimmed by 5 bases and J by 6 bases, 13 bases remained unmatched. The CDR3 has 15 residues. CDR3 in amino acids: CASREISGGSDGYTF. Here the CDR3 DNA reads TGCGCCAGCAGGGAGATTTCAGGGGGTTCGGATGGCTACACCTTC.

In nucleotides, the CDR3 is TGTGCCAGTAGTGCTACAGGGGATCCTGGAAACACCATATATTTT. Protein sequence: CASSATGDPGNTIYF. V gene TRBV19 combines with J gene TRBJ1-3, with 7 bases matching TRBD1. Germline V CDR1 and CDR2: LNHDA, SQIVND (reference sequence). J gave up 2 bases and V 5 bases, and 6 bases lay outside the gene matches. CDR3 length equals 15 residues. The full variable domain, with the rest looked up from reference TRBV19 and TRBJ1-3, is DGGITQSPKYLFRKEGQNVTLSCEQNLNHDAMYWYRQDPGQGLRLIYYSQIVNDFQKGDIAEGYSVSREKKESFPLTVTSAQKNPTAFYLCASSATGDPGNTIYFGEGSWLTVV.

This chain links TRBV28 with TRBJ1-2, with D possibly matching TRBD1 (5 bases). This CDR3 has 13 amino acids. From germline, CDR1 is MDHEN and CDR2 SYDVKM. V lost 10 bases to trimming and J lost 2 bases, with 14 bases between them. CDR3 coding DNA: TGTGCCATCTCGAGCAGGGTAAACTATGGCTACACCTTC. Amino acid sequence: CAISSRVNYGYTF.

This clone was seen a single time. The chain combines TRBV5-1 with TRBJ1-1, with unresolved D. Trimming left V 0 bases short and J 5 bases short, with 11 bases between. CDR1 is SGHRS, CDR2 YFSETQ, per germline. CDR3 size: 14 residues. The CDR3 bases are TGCGCCAGCAGCTTGGTTGAGGGAAGTACTGAAGCTTTCTTT. This sequence encodes CASSLVEGSTEAFF.

The chain combines TRBV11-3 with TRBJ2-2; TRBD2 matches at 9 bases. This CDR3 comprises 15 residues. CDR1 is SGHNT and CDR2 is YENEEA in the germline V gene. J gave up 3 bases and V 8 bases, and 7 bases lay outside the gene matches. The CDR3, as DNA: TGTGCCAGCGGAATTGCGGGGGGGGACACCGGGGAGCTGTTTTTT. Translated, it gives CASGIAGGDTGELFF.

Only a few counts were recorded for this clone. This chain links TRBV7-9 with TRBJ1-5; the D gene is possibly TRBD1 (5 bases). The V end lost 1 base, the J end lost 11 bases, and 9 bases lay between the germline ends. Germline CDR1 and CDR2: SEHNR and FQNEAQ (reference sequence). The length of the CDR3 is 12 residues. Here the CDR3 DNA reads TGTGCCAGCAGCTTAGTCGGGGGGACCCAGCATTTT. Translated: CASSLVGGTQHF.

The V call is TRBV6-6, the J call TRBJ2-5; TRBD1 matches 10 bases. The germline gives CDR1 MNHNY, CDR2 SVGAGI (reference sequence). V dropped 10 bases and J dropped 3; count of bases not matched to a gene: 8. The length of the CDR3 is 14 residues. The CDR3 DNA follows: TGTGCCAACGCCCCGGGACAGGGGAAAGAGACCCAGTACTTC. Amino acids: CANAPGQGKETQYF.

The chain is built from TRBV27 and TRBJ1-1; D ambiguous. The germline V gene has CDR1 MNHEY and CDR2 SMNVEV (reference sequence). V was trimmed by 8 bases and J by 0 bases, leaving 10 bases between them. CDR3 length: 13 amino acids. The CDR3 sequence is CASRHGMNTEAFF. The CDR3 DNA is TGTGCCAGCCGCCACGGTATGAACACTGAAGCTTTCTTT.

The chain employs TRBV7-6 and TRBJ2-7; 10 positions match TRBD1. Germline V gene sequence: CDR1 SGHVS, CDR2 FNYEAQ. This CDR3 has 15 amino acids. J gave up 6 bases and V 5 bases, and 10 bases lay outside the gene matches. The CDR3 DNA follows: TGTGCCAGCAGCGACCCGGGACAGGGGCGTCTCGAGCAGTACTTC. It translates to CASSDPGQGRLEQYF.